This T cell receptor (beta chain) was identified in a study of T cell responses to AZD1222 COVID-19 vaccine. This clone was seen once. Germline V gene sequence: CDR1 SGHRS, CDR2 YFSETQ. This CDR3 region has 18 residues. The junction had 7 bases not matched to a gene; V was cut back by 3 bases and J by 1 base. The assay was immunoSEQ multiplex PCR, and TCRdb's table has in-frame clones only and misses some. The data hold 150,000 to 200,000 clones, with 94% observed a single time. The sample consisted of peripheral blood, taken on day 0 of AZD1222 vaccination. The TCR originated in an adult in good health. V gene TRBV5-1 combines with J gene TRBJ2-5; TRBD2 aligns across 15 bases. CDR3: CASSWTGTSGRPQETQYF. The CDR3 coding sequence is TGCGCCAGCAGCTGGACCGGGACTAGCGGGAGGCCCCAAGAGACCCAGTACTTC.